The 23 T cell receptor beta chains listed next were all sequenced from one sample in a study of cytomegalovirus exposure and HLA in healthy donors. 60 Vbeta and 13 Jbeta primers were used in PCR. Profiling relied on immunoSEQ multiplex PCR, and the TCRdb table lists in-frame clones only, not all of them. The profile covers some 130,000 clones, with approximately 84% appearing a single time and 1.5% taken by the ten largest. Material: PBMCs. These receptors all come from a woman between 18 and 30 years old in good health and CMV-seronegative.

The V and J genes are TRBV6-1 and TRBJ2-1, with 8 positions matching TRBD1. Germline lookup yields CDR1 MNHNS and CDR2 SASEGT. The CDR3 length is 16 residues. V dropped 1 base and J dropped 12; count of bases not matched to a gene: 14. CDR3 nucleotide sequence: TGTGCCAGCAGTGAAGGGACAGGGAGCTTTCGATATGGGCAGTTCTTC. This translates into CASSEGTGSFRYGQFF.

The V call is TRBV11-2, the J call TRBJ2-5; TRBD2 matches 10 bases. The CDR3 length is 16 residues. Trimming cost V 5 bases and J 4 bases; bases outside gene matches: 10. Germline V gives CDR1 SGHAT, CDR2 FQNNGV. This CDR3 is CASSPIAGGRLETQYF. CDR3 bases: TGTGCCAGCAGCCCCATAGCGGGGGGCCGATTAGAGACCCAGTACTTC.

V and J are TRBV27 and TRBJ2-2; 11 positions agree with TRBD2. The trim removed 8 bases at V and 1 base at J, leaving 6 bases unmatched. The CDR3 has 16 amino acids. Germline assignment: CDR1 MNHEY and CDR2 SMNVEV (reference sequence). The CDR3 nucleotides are TGTGCCAGCGGGATAGGGACTAGCGGGAACACCGGGGAGCTGTTTTTT. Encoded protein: CASGIGTSGNTGELFF.

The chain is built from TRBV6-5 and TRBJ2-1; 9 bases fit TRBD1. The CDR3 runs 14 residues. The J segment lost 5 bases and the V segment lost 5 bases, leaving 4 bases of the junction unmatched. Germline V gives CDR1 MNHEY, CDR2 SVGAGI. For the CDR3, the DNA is TGTGCCAGCAGTCCGGACAGGGGCCACAATGAGCAGTTCTTC. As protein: CASSPDRGHNEQFF.

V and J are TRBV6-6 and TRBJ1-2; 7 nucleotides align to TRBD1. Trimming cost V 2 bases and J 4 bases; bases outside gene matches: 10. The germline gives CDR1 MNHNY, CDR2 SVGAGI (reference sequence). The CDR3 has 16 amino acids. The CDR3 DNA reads TGTGCCAGCAGTTACGGTACACCGGGACAGCTCTATGGCTACACCTTC. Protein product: CASSYGTPGQLYGYTF.

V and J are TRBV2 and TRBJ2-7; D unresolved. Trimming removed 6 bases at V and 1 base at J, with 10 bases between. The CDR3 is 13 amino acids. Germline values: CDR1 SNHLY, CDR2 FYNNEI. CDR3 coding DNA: TGTGCCAGCAGGCTCCCTAAGTCCTACGAGCAGTACTTC. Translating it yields CASRLPKSYEQYF.

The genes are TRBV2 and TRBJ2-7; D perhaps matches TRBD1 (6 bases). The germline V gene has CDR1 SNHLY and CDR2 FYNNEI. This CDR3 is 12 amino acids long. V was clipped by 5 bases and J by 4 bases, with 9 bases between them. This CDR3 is CASSTRGYEQYF. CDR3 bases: TGTGCCAGCAGTACCAGGGGTTACGAGCAGTACTTC.

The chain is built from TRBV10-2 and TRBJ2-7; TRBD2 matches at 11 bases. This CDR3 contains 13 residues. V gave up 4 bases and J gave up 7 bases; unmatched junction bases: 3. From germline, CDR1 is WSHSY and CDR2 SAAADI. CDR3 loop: CASSGGLAEEQYF. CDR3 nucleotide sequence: TGCGCCAGCAGTGGGGGACTAGCGGAGGAGCAGTACTTC.

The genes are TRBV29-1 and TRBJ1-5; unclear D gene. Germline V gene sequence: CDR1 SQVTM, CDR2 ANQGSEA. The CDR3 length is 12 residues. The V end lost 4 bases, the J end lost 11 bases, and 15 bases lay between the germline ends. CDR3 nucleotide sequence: TGCAGCGTTGTTAACACCCGCGGGGCCCAGCATTTT. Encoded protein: CSVVNTRGAQHF.

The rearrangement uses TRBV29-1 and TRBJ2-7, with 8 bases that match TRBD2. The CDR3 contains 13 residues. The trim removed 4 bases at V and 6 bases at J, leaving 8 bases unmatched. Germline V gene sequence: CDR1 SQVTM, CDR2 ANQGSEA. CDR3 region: CSVAATGGLEQYF. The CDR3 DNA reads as TGCAGCGTTGCTGCGACGGGGGGGCTCGAGCAGTACTTC.

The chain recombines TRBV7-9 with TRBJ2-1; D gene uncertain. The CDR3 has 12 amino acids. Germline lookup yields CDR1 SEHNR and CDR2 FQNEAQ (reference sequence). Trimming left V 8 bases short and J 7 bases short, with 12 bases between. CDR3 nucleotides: TGTGCCAGCGCAGTAACCCCGAATGAGCAGTTCTTC. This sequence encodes CASAVTPNEQFF.

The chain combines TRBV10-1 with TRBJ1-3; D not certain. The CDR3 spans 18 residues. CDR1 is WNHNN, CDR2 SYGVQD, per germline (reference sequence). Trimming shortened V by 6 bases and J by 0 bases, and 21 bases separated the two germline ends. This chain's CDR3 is CASSGLCRTPCSGNTIYF. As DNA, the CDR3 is TGCGCCAGCAGCGGACTATGTAGGACGCCCTGCTCTGGAAACACCATATATTTT.

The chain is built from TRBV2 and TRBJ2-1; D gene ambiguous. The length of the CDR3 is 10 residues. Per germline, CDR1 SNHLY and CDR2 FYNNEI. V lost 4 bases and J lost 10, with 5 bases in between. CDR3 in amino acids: CASSVSEQFF. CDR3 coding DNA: TGTGCCAGCAGTGTAAGCGAGCAGTTCTTC.

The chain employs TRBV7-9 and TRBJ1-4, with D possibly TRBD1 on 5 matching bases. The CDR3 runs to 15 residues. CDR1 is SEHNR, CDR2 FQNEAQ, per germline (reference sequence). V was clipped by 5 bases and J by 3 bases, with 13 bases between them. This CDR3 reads CASSQGRAANEKLFF. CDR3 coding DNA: TGTGCCAGCAGCCAGGGCAGGGCTGCTAATGAAAAACTGTTTTTT.

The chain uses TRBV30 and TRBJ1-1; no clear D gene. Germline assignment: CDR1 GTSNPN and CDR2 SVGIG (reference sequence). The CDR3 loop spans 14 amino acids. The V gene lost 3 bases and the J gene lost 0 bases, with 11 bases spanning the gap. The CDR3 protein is CAWRGTDLNTEAFF. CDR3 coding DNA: TGTGCCTGGAGGGGTACAGATTTGAACACTGAAGCTTTCTTT.

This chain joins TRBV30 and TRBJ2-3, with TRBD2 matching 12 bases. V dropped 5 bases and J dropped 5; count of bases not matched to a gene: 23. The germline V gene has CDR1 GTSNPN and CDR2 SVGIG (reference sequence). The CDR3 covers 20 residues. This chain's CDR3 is CAWGGQARLAGVPGGDTQYF. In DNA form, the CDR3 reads TGTGCCTGGGGGGGACAGGCGAGACTAGCGGGAGTACCCGGGGGAGATACGCAGTATTTT.

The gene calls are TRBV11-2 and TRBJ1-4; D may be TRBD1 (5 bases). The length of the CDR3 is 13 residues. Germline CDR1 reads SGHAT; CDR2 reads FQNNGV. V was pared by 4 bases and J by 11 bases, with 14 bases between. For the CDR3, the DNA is TGTGCCAGCAGCTCCAGCCCGACAGATAAACTGTTTTTT. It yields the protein CASSSSPTDKLFF.

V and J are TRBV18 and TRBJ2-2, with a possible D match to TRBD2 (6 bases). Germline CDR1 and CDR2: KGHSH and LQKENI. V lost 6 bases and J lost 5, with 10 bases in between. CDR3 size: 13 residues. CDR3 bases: TGTGCCAGCTCCTTTAGCGGAACCGGGGAGCTGTTTTTT. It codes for CASSFSGTGELFF.

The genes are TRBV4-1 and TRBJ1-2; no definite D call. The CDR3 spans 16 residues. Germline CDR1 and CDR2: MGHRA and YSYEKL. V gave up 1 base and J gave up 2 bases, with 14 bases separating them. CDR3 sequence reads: CASSQGAPAGNYGYTF. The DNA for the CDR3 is TGCGCCAGCAGCCAAGGGGCCCCGGCAGGAAACTATGGCTACACCTTC.

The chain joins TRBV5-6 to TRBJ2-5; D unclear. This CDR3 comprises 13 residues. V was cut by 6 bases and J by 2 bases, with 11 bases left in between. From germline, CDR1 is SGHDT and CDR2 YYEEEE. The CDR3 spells CASNGFEQETQYF. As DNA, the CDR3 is TGTGCCAGCAACGGGTTTGAGCAAGAGACCCAGTACTTC.

In DNA form, the CDR3 reads TGCAGCGTTGCCCAGAGGAAGACCTACGAGCAGTACTTC. This translates into CSVAQRKTYEQYF. V and J are TRBV29-1 and TRBJ2-7; D ambiguous. V was trimmed by 4 bases and J by 2 bases, leaving 12 bases between them. The CDR3 has 13 amino acids. The V gene's germline CDR1 is SQVTM and CDR2 ANQGSEA.

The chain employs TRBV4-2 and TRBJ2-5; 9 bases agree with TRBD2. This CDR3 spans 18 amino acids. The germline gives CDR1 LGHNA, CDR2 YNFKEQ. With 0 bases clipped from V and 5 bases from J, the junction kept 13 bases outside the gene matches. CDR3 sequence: CASSQDKFAGGPGETQYF. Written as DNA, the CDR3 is TGTGCCAGCAGCCAAGATAAATTTGCGGGAGGGCCGGGGGAGACCCAGTACTTC.

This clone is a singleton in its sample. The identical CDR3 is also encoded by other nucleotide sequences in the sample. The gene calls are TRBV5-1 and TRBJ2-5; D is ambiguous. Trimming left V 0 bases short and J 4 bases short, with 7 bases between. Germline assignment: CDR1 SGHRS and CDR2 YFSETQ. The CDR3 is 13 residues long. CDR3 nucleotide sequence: TGCGCCAGCAGCTTGGACGTCGGAGAGACCCAGTACTTC. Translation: CASSLDVGETQYF.